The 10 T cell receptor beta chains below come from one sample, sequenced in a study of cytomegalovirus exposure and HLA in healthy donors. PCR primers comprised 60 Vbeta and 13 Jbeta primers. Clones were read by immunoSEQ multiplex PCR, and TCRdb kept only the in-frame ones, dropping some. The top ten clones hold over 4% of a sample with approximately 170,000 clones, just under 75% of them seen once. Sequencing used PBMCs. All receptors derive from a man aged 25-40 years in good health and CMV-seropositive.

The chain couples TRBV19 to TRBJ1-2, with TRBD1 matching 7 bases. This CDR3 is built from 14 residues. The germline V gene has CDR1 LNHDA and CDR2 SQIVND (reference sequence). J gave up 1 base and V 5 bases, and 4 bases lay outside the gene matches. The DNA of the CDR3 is TGTGCCAGTAGTCCGCGACAGGGTAACTATGGCTACACCTTC. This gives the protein CASSPRQGNYGYTF.

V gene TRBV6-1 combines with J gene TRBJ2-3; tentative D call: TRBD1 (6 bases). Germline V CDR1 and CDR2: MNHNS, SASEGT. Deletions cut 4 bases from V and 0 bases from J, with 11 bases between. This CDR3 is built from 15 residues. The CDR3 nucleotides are TGTGCCAGCAGTGGGACAGAAGTTAGCACAGATACGCAGTATTTT. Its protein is CASSGTEVSTDTQYF.

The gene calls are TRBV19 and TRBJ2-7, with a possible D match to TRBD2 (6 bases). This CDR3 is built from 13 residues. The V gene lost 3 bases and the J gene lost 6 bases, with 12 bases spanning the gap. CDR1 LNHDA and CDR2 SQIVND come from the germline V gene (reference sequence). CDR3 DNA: TGTGCCAGTAGTATGACCCCGCGGGGCGAGCAGTACTTC. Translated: CASSMTPRGEQYF.

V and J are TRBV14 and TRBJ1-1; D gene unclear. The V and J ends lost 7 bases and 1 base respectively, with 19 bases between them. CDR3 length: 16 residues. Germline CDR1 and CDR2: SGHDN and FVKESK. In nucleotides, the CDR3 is TGTGCCAGCAACCTCTACATTCCGGCGGGGAACACTGAAGCTTTCTTT. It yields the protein CASNLYIPAGNTEAFF.

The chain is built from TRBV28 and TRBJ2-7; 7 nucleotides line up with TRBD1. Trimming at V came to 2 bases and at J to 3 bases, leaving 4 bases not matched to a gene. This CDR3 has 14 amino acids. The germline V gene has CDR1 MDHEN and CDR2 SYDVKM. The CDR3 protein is CASSLSGTDYEQYF. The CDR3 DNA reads TGTGCCAGCAGTTTAAGTGGGACAGACTACGAGCAGTACTTC. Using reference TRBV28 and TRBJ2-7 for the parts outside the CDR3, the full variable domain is DVKVTQSSRYLVKRTGEKVFLECVQDMDHENMFWYRQDPGLGLRLIYFSYDVKMKEKGDIPEGYSVSREKKERFSLILESASTNQTSMYLCASSLSGTDYEQYFGPGTRLTVT.

The CDR3 DNA reads TGTGCCAGCAGTAACAACTACGAGCAGTACTTC. It yields the protein CASSNNYEQYF. The V and J genes are TRBV7-2 and TRBJ2-7; D ambiguous. Germline V gene sequence: CDR1 SGHTA, CDR2 FQGNSA. Trimming cost V 6 bases and J 3 bases, with 6 bases left between them. This CDR3 contains 11 residues.

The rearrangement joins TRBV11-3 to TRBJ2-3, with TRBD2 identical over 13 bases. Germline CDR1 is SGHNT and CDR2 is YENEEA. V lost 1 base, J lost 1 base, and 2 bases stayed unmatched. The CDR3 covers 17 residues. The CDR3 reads CASSLGGTSGGTDTQYF. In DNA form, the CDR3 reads TGTGCCAGCAGCTTAGGCGGGACTAGCGGGGGCACAGATACGCAGTATTTT. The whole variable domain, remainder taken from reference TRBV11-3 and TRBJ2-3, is EAGVVQSPRYKIIEKKQPVAFWCNPISGHNTLYWYLQNLGQGPELLIRYENEEAVDDSQLPKDRFSAERLKGVDSTLKIQPAELGDSAVYLCASSLGGTSGGTDTQYFGPGTRLTVL.

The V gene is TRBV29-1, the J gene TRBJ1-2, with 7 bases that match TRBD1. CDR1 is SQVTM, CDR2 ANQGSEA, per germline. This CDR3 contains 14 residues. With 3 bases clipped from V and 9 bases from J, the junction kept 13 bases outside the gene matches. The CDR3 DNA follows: TGCAGCGTTGACGACAGGACAGGCCCTTTGAGCTACACCTTC. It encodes CSVDDRTGPLSYTF.

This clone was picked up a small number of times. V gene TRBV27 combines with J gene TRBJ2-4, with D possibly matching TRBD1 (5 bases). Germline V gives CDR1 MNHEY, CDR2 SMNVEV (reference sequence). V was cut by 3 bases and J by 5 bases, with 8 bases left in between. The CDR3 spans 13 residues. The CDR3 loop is CASSLGQQNIQYF. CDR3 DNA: TGTGCCAGCAGTTTGGGGCAGCAAAACATTCAGTACTTC.

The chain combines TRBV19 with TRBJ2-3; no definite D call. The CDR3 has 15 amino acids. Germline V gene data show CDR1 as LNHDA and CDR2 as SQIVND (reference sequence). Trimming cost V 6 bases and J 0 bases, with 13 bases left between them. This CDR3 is CASRENALSTDTQYF. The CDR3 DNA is TGTGCCAGTAGAGAAAACGCCCTAAGCACAGATACGCAGTATTTT. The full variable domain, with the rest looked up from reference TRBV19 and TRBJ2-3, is DGGITQSPKYLFRKEGQNVTLSCEQNLNHDAMYWYRQDPGQGLRLIYYSQIVNDFQKGDIAEGYSVSREKKESFPLTVTSAQKNPTAFYLCASRENALSTDTQYFGPGTRLTVL.